This T cell receptor beta chain was recovered during a study of tumor and adjacent non-tumor tissue in lung cancer. Study details: Histology: 12 adenocarcinoma, a couple of squamous cell carcinoma, 1 small cell lung cancer.

Looked up from germline, CDR1 is ENHRY and CDR2 is SYGVKD. The CDR3 covers 14 residues. RNA was extracted from bulk tissue without any cell sorting. More than 3 cm separated this lung sample from the edge of the tumor. Three rounds of nested PCR, following a modified ARM-PCR protocol, produced the TCRbeta library. TCRdb re-called the multiplex PCR reads with MiXCR, one entry per CDR3 protein. This repertoire shows 75,000 to 95,000 distinct CDR3 sequences, more than 75% found once; its top ten account for roughly 22%. To note about this clonotype: An end of the junction differs from the germline gene, which may be a read error.

The source is a woman between 45 and 65 years old with non-small cell lung cancer. Sequenced material: distant non-tumor lung tissue. The chain is built from TRBV10-3 and TRBJ1-1; possible D gene TRBD1, 6 bases. The CDR3 DNA is TGTACCATCAGTGGAAACGGGGGGGGCACTGAAGCTTTATTT. It codes for CTISGNGGGTEALF.